One and the same sample provided the 26 T cell receptor beta chains below, sequenced in a study of CD8+CD57+ T cells in acquired aplastic anemia. Profiles of TCR beta VDJ and CDR3 were generated from a genomic DNA template. From the reads, TCRdb called clonotypes with MiXCR, one entry per CDR3 protein. Of about 140,000 distinct CDR3 sequences listed, around two fifths are singletons. Specimen: sorted CD4+, CD8+, or CD8+CD57+ T cells (not recorded which) from PBMCs. Every receptor here comes from a human donor in good health, serving as a control.

This clonotype was detected many times. This chain joins TRBV7-7 and TRBJ2-2, with unresolved D. This CDR3 has 14 residues. V gave up 0 bases and J gave up 6 bases, with 8 bases separating them. Germline CDR1 and CDR2: SSHAT and FNYEAQ (reference sequence). The CDR3 DNA sequence: TGTGCCAGCAGCTTAGCGCCGGGCTCCGGGGAGCTGTTTTTT. Translated, it gives CASSLAPGSGELFF.

As for this clonotype: One base away lies a much larger clone, so this may be a sequencing read error. For the CDR3, the DNA is TGCACCAGCAGCCCCGCCCGGACAGGGAAAGAGACCCAGTACTTC. Translation gives CTSSPARTGKETQYF. The chain combines TRBV5-1 with TRBJ2-5, with TRBD1 identical over 8 bases. CDR1 and CDR2 (germline): SGHRS, YFSETQ. The CDR3 sequence is 15 residues long.

With regard to this clonotype: A read error is possible here, since a much larger clone lies one base away. The chain joins TRBV5-4 to TRBJ1-1; perhaps TRBD1 as D (6 bases). Between the trimmed V and J ends, which lost 2 bases and 8 bases, there was a span of 16 bases. The length of the CDR3 is 14 residues. Germline CDR1 and CDR2: SGHNT and YYREEE (reference sequence). This CDR3 reads CASSFAAGEREAFF. The CDR3 DNA is TGTGCCAGCAGCTTTGCGGCAGGGGAGAGGGAAGCTTTCTTT. The entire variable domain, with the rest obtained from reference TRBV5-4 and TRBJ1-1, is as follows: ETGVTQSPTHLIKTRGQQVTLRCSSQSGHNTVSWYQQALGQGPQFIFQYYREEENGRGNFPPRFSGLQFPNYSSELNVNALELDDSALYLCASSFAAGEREAFFGQGTRLTVV.

This clonotype was seen repeatedly, ten times or more. The CDR3 spells CASSIEVGTGPYEQYF. For the CDR3, the DNA is TGTGCCAGTAGTATTGAGGTGGGGACAGGACCCTACGAGCAGTACTTC. This sequence joins TRBV19 and TRBJ2-7, with 8 bases lining up with TRBD1. With 3 bases clipped from V and 2 bases from J, the junction kept 9 bases outside the gene matches. The CDR3 has 16 amino acids. CDR1 is LNHDA and CDR2 is SQIVND in the germline V gene (reference sequence).

At least ten counts were recorded for this clonotype. DNA of the CDR3: TGTGCCAGCAGTTCCCGTGTTTCGGGGTCGATCTACGAGCAGTACTTC. It translates to CASSSRVSGSIYEQYF. The rearrangement links TRBV27 to TRBJ2-7, with D tentatively TRBD2 (5 bases). CDR1 and CDR2 from the germline V gene are MNHEY and SMNVEV (reference sequence). CDR3 length equals 16 residues. Trimming removed 4 bases at V and 3 bases at J, with 19 bases between.

CDR3 residues: CATSSAGPETQYF. The DNA of the CDR3 is TGTGCCACCAGTTCGGCAGGGCCAGAGACCCAGTACTTC. The chain uses TRBV24-1 and TRBJ2-5, with TRBD1 as a possible D gene (5 bases). Germline V gene data show CDR1 as KGHDR and CDR2 as SFDVKD. Trimming pared 6 bases from V and 4 bases from J, leaving 11 bases between. The CDR3 runs to 13 residues.

At least ten counts were recorded for this clonotype. The chain links TRBV7-9 to TRBJ1-5, with 7 bases lining up with TRBD1. V was pared by 5 bases and J by 3 bases, with 7 bases of the junction left unmatched. The CDR3 spans 15 residues. The germline CDR1 and CDR2 sequences are SEHNR and FQNEAQ (reference sequence). The CDR3 here is CASSPTGSTNQPQHF. The CDR3 DNA sequence: TGTGCCAGCAGCCCGACAGGGAGTACCAATCAGCCCCAGCATTTT.

This clonotype was counted ten times or more. The V and J genes are TRBV5-1 and TRBJ1-2, with D hard to call. This CDR3 is 13 amino acids long. Germline values: CDR1 SGHRS, CDR2 YFSETQ. V dropped 0 bases and J dropped 4 bases, with 7 bases sitting between them. The CDR3 is CASSLAQSYGYTF. The CDR3 DNA reads TGCGCCAGCAGCTTGGCCCAGTCCTATGGCTACACCTTC.

Note on this clonotype: A read error may be the cause here, since a much bigger clone is one base away. This sequence joins TRBV30 and TRBJ1-1; unclear D gene. The CDR3 is 12 residues long. Trimming removed 0 bases from V and 4 bases from J, with 6 bases in between. Germline V lookup: CDR1 GTSNPN, CDR2 SVGIG (reference sequence). The chain's CDR3 is CAWSVQSTEAFF. The CDR3, as DNA: TGTGCCTGGAGTGTACAGAGCACTGAAGCTTTCTTT. The full variable domain, rest sourced from reference TRBV30 and TRBJ1-1, is SQTIHQWPATLVQPVGSPLSLECTVEGTSNPNLYWYRQAAGRGLQLLFYSVGIGQISSEVPQNLSASRPQDRQFILSSKKLLLSDSGFYLCAWSVQSTEAFFGQGTRLTVV.

In its sample, this clonotype was seen a few times. This may stem from a read error, because a much larger clone lies one nucleotide away. The V call is TRBV10-3, the J call TRBJ1-1; D gene uncertain. V lost 4 bases and J lost 4, with 19 bases in between. CDR1 is ENHRY and CDR2 is SYGVKD in the germline V gene. The CDR3 loop spans 16 amino acids. The CDR3 bases are TGTGCCATCAGTGGGAGGGCCCAGGCGGAGGGCACTGAAGCTTTCTTT. Translated, it gives CAISGRAQAEGTEAFF.

By share, this clonotype counts as medium-sized. The chain couples TRBV15 to TRBJ1-2; the D is unclear. Between the trimmed V and J ends, which lost 3 bases and 7 bases, there was a span of 12 bases. This CDR3 has 13 residues. Germline-derived CDR1 and CDR2 are LNHNV and YYDKDF (reference sequence). CDR3 in DNA: TGTGCCACCAGCAGTTGGACCGACGGTGGCTACACCTTC. Translating gives CATSSWTDGGYTF. The complete variable domain, with remaining parts taken from reference TRBV15 and TRBJ1-2, reads DAMVIQNPRYQVTQFGKPVTLSCSQTLNHNVMYWYQQKSSQAPKLLFHYYDKDFNNEADTPDNFQSRRPNTSFCFLDIRSPGLGDTAMYLCATSSWTDGGYTFGSGTRLTVV.

The V and J genes are TRBV11-1 and TRBJ2-3, with D hard to call. This CDR3 has 15 residues. V was clipped by 0 bases and J by 2 bases, with 9 bases between them. Germline V gene data show CDR1 as SGHAT and CDR2 as FQDESV (reference sequence). Written as DNA, the CDR3 is TGTGCCAGCAGCTTAGCCCGCCCGCCCACAGATACGCAGTATTTT. Its translation is CASSLARPPTDTQYF.

This clonotype was detected only a few times. The chain couples TRBV25-1 to TRBJ2-7; 12 nucleotides match TRBD2. V trimming: 6 bases; J trimming: 6 bases; junction bases outside the gene matches: 9. Germline CDR1 reads MGHDK; CDR2 reads SYGVNS. This CDR3 has 15 residues. The CDR3 here is CASSVSSGGAVEQYF. The CDR3 coding sequence is TGTGCCAGCAGCGTATCTAGCGGGGGGGCGGTCGAGCAGTACTTC.

This clonotype was detected many times. J is TRBJ1-2 and V is TRBV12-3 or TRBV12-4; TRBD1 might be the D (5 bases). The CDR3 spans 17 residues. The ends were cut back, 6 bases at V and 4 bases at J, with 24 bases in the middle. The DNA for the CDR3 is TGTGCCAGCAGGACCCAAGGGAGGGGAGGAGAGGGCTATGGCTACACCTTC. Translation: CASRTQGRGGEGYGYTF.

This clonotype was recorded only once. This chain uses TRBV10-3 with TRBJ1-1; 7 positions match TRBD1. With 8 bases clipped from V and 3 bases from J, the junction kept 9 bases outside the gene matches. The V gene's germline CDR1 is ENHRY and CDR2 SYGVKD. This CDR3 comprises 14 residues. The CDR3 region is CAIRGWQGDTEAFF. The CDR3 DNA follows: TGTGCCATCCGGGGGTGGCAGGGGGACACTGAAGCTTTCTTT.

This clonotype has only one observation. This may arise from a read error, as a much more abundant clone is one base away. The rearrangement links TRBV5-4 to TRBJ1-2, with 8 bases fitting TRBD1. The V gene's germline CDR1 is SGHNT and CDR2 YYREEE (reference sequence). This CDR3 has 15 amino acids. The CDR3 sequence is CASSLSGTGIYGHTF. The DNA for the CDR3 is TGTGCCAGCAGCTTGTCCGGGACAGGTATATATGGCCACACCTTC.

This clonotype was detected many times. The rearrangement uses TRBV5-1 and TRBJ2-7; D not resolved. The germline V gene encodes CDR1 SGHRS and CDR2 YFSETQ. The CDR3 length is 14 residues. V dropped 0 bases and J dropped 2 bases, with 9 bases sitting between them. CDR3 amino acids: CASSLASPTYEQYF. The CDR3 DNA is TGCGCCAGCAGCTTGGCGAGTCCCACCTACGAGCAGTACTTC.

The V and J genes are TRBV4-2 and TRBJ2-1; perhaps TRBD2 as D (7 bases). The CDR3 has 16 residues. Trimming pared 7 bases from V and 0 bases from J, leaving 16 bases between. The germline gives CDR1 LGHNA, CDR2 YNFKEQ. This chain's CDR3 is CASNAGAVPSYNEQFF. Here the CDR3 DNA reads TGTGCCAGCAACGCGGGGGCGGTGCCCTCCTACAATGAGCAGTTCTTC.

This clonotype was seen repeatedly, ten times or more. This chain uses TRBV20-1 with TRBJ2-3; 9 bases fit TRBD2. The CDR3 length is 16 residues. CDR1 DFQATT and CDR2 SNEGSKA come from the germline V gene (reference sequence). The V gene end was trimmed by 0 bases and the J gene end by 2 bases; junction bases not matched to a gene: 6. The CDR3 is CSARDPSGGSTDTQYF. The CDR3 bases are TGCAGTGCTAGAGATCCCAGCGGGGGGTCCACAGATACGCAGTATTTT.

This clonotype was seen more than once but under ten times. This rearrangement joins TRBV20-1 to TRBJ1-1; D remains unclear. The V end was cut by 4 bases, the J end by 4 bases, with 13 bases between. CDR1 and CDR2 from the germline V gene are DFQATT and SNEGSKA (reference sequence). This CDR3 has 13 residues. Written as DNA, the CDR3 is TGCAGTGCTACCCCAAGGGCAGGCACTGAAGCTTTCTTT. The encoded protein is CSATPRAGTEAFF.

This chain links TRBV7-6 with TRBJ1-4; D ambiguous. Germline values: CDR1 SGHVS, CDR2 FNYEAQ. The V end was cut by 6 bases, the J end by 4 bases, with 9 bases between. The CDR3 has 13 residues. The DNA for the CDR3 is TGTGCCAGCAGTTACACAGATAATGAAAAACTGTTTTTT. Translating gives CASSYTDNEKLFF. The variable domain in full, with the rest retrieved from reference TRBV7-6 and TRBJ1-4, is GAGVSQSPRYKVTKRGQDVALRCDPISGHVSLYWYRQALGQGPEFLTYFNYEAQQDKSGLPNDRFSAERPEGSISTLTIQRTEQRDSAMYRCASSYTDNEKLFFGSGTQLSVL.

The V gene is TRBV4-2, the J gene TRBJ1-4; D is uncertain. Germline CDR1 LGHNA, CDR2 YNFKEQ. The CDR3 spans 15 residues. Trimming pared 5 bases from V and 8 bases from J, leaving 18 bases between. The CDR3 loop is CASSKAPGSGEKLFF. CDR3 DNA: TGTGCCAGCAGCAAAGCTCCAGGATCGGGAGAAAAACTGTTTTTT.

This clonotype was counted many times. A much larger clone differs by one base, so this may be a read error. The chain couples TRBV19 to TRBJ1-6; perhaps TRBD1 as D (5 bases). This CDR3 region has 13 residues. Trimming pared 6 bases from V and 9 bases from J, leaving 12 bases between. Germline CDR1 LNHDA, CDR2 SQIVND (reference sequence). The CDR3 sequence: CASRDSGGSPLHF. CDR3 bases: TGTGCCAGTAGGGACTCTGGGGGTTCACCCCTCCACTTT. Combining the CDR3 with reference TRBV19 and TRBJ1-6 gives the whole variable domain DGGITQSPKYLFRKEGQNVTLSCEQNLNHDAMYWYRQDPGQGLRLIYYSQIVNDFQKGDIAEGYSVSREKKESFPLTVTSAQKNPTAFYLCASRDSGGSPLHFGNGTRLTVT.

The CDR3 bases are TGTGCCACCAGTCAGGGAGCTGAGCAGTTCTTC. This sequence encodes CATSQGAEQFF. The chain joins TRBV24-1 to TRBJ2-1, with D tentatively TRBD1 or TRBD2 (5 bases each). V lost 6 bases and J 9 bases, leaving 8 bases between the germline ends. Germline CDR1 reads KGHDR; CDR2 reads SFDVKD. CDR3 length: 11 residues.

The DNA for the CDR3 is TGTGCCAGCAGTTTCGAAGGACTAGCAGCCAACACCGGGGAGCTGTTTTTT. Protein sequence: CASSFEGLAANTGELFF. The chain combines TRBV7-8 with TRBJ2-2; 8 bases are shared with TRBD2. Germline assignment: CDR1 SGHVS and CDR2 FQNEAQ. The CDR3 runs 17 residues. V was clipped by 6 bases and J by 2 bases; unmatched bases: 11.

This clonotype was observed a handful of times. The CDR3 DNA reads as TGTGCCAGCAAGAACCGGGGGGGCCCGCGTACCGGGGAGCTGTTTTTT. It is translated as CASKNRGGPRTGELFF. The chain recombines TRBV19 with TRBJ2-2; the match to TRBD2 covers 8 bases. V dropped 9 bases and J dropped 5; count of bases not matched to a gene: 14. This CDR3 contains 16 residues. From germline, CDR1 is LNHDA and CDR2 SQIVND (reference sequence).